The present T cell receptor beta chain was sequenced within a study of vaccination effects on CD4 cells after COVID-19. Study results and limitations: In the late period after vaccination, infection- and vaccine-induced clones contracted markedly.

With the ViraFEST assay, the study expanded antigen-specific CD4+ T cells using viral peptide pools, then sequenced them. Following culture for about ten days, CD4+ T cells were isolated. All study participants received two doses of BNT162b2 or mRNA-1273 vaccine. Testing of the vaccine recipients showed negative nucleocapsid antibodies and no prior SARS-CoV-2 infection. Supplemented with around 9.3 IU/ml IL-2 and approximately 10 ug/ml peptides, 2 million to 2.5 million PBMC per well were kept in culture. Cultures had half their medium replaced with IL-2 medium on days 3 and 7. Regarding this clone: Its antigen is not identified.

Germline CDR1 is SGHRS and CDR2 is YFSETQ. The CDR3 has 14 residues. The V gene end was trimmed by 0 bases and the J gene end by 5 bases; junction bases not matched to a gene: 4. Using immunoSEQ multiplex PCR, the repertoire was profiled, and TCRdb retains in-frame clones only, with some absent. The sample yields some 22,000 clones, 70% to 80% seen once. The sequence was collected from a human donor who received a COVID-19 vaccine. Source: CD4+ T cells from PBMCs cultured with HCoV-229E spike peptides, taken after COVID-19 vaccination. The genes are TRBV5-1 and TRBJ2-5, with 7 bases fitting TRBD2. CDR3 sequence reads: CASSLDTSAETQYF. Written as DNA, the CDR3 is TGCGCCAGCAGCTTGGACACTAGCGCGGAGACCCAGTACTTC.